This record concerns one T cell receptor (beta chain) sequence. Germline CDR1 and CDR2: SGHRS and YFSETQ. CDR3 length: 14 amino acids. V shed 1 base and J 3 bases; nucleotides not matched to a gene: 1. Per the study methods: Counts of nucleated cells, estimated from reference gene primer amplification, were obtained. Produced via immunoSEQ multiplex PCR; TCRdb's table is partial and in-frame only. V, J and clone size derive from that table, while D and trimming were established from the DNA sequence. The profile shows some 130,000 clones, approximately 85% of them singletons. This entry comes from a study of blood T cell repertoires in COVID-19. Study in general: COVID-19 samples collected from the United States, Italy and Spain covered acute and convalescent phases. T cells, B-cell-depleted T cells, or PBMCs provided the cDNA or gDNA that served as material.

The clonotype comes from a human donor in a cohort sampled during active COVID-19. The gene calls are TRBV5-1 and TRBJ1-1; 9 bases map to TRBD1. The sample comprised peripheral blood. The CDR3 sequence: CASSLWDRDTEAFF. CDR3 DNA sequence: TGCGCCAGCAGCTTGTGGGACAGGGACACTGAAGCTTTCTTT.